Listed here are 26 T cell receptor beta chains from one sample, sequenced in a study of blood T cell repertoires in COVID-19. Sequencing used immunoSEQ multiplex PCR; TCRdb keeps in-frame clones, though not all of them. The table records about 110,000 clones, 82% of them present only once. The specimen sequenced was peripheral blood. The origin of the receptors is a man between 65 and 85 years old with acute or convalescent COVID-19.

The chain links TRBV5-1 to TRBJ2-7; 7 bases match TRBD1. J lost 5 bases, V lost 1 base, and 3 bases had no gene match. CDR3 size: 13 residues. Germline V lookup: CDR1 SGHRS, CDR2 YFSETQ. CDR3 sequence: CASSLPDRDEQYF. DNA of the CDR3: TGCGCCAGCAGCTTGCCCGACAGGGACGAGCAGTACTTC.

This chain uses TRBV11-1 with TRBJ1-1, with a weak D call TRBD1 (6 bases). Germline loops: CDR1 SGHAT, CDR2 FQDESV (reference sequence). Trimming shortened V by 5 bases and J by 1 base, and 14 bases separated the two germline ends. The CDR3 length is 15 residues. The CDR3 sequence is CASSGGHQGNTEAFF. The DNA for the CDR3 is TGTGCCAGCAGCGGGGGACATCAGGGGAACACTGAAGCTTTCTTT. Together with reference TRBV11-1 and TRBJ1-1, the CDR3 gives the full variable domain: EAEVAQSPRYKITEKSQAVAFWCDPISGHATLYWYRQILGQGPELLVQFQDESVVDDSQLPKDRFSAERLKGVDSTLKIQPAELGDSAMYLCASSGGHQGNTEAFFGQGTRLTVV.

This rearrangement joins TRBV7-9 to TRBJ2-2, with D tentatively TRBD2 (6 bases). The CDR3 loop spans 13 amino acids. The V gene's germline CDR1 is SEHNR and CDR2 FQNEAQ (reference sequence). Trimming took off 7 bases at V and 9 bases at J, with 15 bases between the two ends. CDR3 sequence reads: CASTLASGRELFF. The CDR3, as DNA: TGTGCCAGCACCCTAGCGAGCGGCAGGGAGCTGTTTTTT.

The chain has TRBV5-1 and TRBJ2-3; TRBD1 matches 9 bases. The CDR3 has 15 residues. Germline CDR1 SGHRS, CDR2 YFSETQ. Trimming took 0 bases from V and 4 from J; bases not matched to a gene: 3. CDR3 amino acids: CASSLDRGPADTQYF. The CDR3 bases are TGCGCCAGCAGCTTGGACAGGGGGCCCGCAGATACGCAGTATTTT.

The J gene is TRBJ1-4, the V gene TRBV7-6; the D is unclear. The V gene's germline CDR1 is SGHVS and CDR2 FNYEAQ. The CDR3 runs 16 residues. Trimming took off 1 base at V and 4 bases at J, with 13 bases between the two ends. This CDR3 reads CASSLDSGSYNEKLFF. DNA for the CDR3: TGTGCCAGCAGCTTAGATTCAGGCAGCTATAATGAAAAACTGTTTTTT.

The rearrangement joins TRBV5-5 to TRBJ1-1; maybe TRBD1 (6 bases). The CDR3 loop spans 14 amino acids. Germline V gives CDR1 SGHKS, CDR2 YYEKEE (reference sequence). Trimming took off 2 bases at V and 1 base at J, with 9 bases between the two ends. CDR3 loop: CASSFGQRNTEAFF. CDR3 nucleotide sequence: TGTGCCAGCAGCTTCGGACAGCGGAACACTGAAGCTTTCTTT.

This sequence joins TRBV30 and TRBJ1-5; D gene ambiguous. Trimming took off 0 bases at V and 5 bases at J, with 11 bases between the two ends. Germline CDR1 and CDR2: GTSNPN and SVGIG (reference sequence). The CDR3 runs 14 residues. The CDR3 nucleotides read TGTGCCTGGAGTGTACAGTGGTCGGATCAGCCCCAGCATTTT. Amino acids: CAWSVQWSDQPQHF.

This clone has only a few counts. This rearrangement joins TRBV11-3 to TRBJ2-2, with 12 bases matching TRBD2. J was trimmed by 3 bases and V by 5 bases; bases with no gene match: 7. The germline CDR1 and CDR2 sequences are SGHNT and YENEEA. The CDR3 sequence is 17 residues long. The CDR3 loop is CASSPGTSGGYTGELFF. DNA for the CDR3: TGTGCCAGCAGCCCGGGAACTAGCGGGGGGTACACCGGGGAGCTGTTTTTT.

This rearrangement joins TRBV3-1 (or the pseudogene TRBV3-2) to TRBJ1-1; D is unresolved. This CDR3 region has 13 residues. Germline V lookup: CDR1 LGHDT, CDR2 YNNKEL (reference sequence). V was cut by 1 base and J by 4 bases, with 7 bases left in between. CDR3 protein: CASSQVRGTEAFF. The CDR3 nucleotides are TGTGCCAGCAGCCAAGTTCGAGGCACTGAAGCTTTCTTT.

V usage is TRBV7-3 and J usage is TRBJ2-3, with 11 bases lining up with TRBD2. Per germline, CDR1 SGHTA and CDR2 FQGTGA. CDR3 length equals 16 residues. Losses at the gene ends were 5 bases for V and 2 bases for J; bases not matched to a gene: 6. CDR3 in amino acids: CASSGGTSGNTDTQYF. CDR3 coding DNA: TGTGCCAGCAGCGGGGGGACTAGCGGAAACACAGATACGCAGTATTTT.

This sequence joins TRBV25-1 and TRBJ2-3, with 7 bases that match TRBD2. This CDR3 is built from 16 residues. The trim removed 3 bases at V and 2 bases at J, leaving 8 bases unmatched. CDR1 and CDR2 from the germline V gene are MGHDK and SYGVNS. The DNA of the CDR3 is TGTGCCAGCAGTGACCCCTCAGCGGGGCTCACAGATACGCAGTATTTT. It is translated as CASSDPSAGLTDTQYF.

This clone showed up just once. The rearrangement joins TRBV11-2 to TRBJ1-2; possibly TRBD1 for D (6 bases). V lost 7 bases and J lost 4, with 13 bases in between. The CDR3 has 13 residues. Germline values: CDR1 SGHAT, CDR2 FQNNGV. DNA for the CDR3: TGTGCCAGCACCAGAGGGACACGCTATGGCTACACCTTC. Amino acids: CASTRGTRYGYTF. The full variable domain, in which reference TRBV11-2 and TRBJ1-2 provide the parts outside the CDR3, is EAGVAQSPRYKIIEKRQSVAFWCNPISGHATLYWYQQILGQGPKLLIQFQNNGVVDDSQLPKDRFSAERLKGVDSTLKIQPAKLEDSAVYLCASTRGTRYGYTFGSGTRLTVV.

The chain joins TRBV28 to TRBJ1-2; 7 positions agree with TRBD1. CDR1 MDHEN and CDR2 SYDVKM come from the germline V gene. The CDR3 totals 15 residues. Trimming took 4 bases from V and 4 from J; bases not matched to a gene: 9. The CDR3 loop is CASSSYRGAGYGYTF. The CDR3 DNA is TGTGCCAGCAGTTCGTACAGGGGAGCGGGCTATGGCTACACCTTC.

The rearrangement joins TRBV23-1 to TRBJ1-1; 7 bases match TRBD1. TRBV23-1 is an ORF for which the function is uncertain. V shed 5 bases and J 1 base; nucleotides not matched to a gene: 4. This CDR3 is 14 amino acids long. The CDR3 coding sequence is TGCGCCAGCAGTTCATACAGGGGGAACACTGAAGCTTTCTTT. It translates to CASSSYRGNTEAFF.

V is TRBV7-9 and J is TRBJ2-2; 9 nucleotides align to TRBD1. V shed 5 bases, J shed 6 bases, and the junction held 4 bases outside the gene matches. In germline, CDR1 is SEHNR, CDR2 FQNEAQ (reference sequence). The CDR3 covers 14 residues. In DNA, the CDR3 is TGTGCCAGCAGCACCCGGGACAGGGCCGGGGAGCTGTTTTTT. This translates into CASSTRDRAGELFF. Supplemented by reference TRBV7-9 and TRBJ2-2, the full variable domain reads DTGVSQNPRHKITKRGQNVTFRCDPISEHNRLYWYRQTLGQGPEFLTYFQNEAQLEKSRLLSDRFSAERPKGSFSTLEIQRTEQGDSAMYLCASSTRDRAGELFFGEGSRLTVL.

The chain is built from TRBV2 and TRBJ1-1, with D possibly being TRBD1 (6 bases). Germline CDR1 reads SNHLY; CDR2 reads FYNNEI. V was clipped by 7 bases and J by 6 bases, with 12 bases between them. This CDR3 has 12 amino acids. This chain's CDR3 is CASTGGAAEAFF. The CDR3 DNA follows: TGTGCCAGCACCGGGGGGGCCGCTGAAGCTTTCTTT.

This CDR3 is CASAGYNQPQHF. For the CDR3, the DNA is TGTGCCAGCGCGGGCTACAATCAGCCCCAGCATTTT. The V gene is TRBV2, the J gene TRBJ1-5; D is unresolved. The CDR3 is 12 amino acids. Germline CDR1 is SNHLY and CDR2 is FYNNEI. V lost 8 bases and J lost 3, with 8 bases in between.

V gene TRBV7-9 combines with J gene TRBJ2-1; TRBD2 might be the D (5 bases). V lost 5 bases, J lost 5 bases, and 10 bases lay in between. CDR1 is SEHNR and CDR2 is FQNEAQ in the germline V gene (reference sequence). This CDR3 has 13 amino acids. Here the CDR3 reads CASSRDGNNEQFF. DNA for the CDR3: TGTGCCAGCAGCCGCGACGGGAACAATGAGCAGTTCTTC.

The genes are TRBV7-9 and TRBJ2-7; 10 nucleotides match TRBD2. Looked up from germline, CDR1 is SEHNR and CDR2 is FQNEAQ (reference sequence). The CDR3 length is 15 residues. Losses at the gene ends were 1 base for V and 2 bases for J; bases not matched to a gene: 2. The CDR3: CASSLGGLAAYEQYF. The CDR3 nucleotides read TGTGCCAGCAGCTTAGGAGGACTAGCGGCCTACGAGCAGTACTTC.

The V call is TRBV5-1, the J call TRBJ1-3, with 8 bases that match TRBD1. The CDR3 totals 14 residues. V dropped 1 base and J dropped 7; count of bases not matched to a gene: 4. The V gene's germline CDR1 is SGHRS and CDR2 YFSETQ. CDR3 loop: CASSLLGQDNTIYF. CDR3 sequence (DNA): TGCGCCAGCAGCTTGCTGGGACAGGACAACACCATATATTTT.

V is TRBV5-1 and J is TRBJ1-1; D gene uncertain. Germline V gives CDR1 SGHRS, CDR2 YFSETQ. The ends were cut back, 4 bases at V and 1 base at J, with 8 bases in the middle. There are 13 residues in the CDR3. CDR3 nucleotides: TGCGCCAGCAGCGAACAGAGGAACACTGAAGCTTTCTTT. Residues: CASSEQRNTEAFF.

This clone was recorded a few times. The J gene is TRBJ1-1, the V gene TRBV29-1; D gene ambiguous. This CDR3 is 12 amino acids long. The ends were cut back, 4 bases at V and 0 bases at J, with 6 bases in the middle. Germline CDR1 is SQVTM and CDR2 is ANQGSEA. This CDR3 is CSVGRMNTEAFF. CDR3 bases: TGCAGCGTTGGTCGTATGAACACTGAAGCTTTCTTT. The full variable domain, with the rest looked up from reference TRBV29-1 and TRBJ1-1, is SAVISQKPSRDICQRGTSLTIQCQVDSQVTMMFWYRQQPGQSLTLIATANQGSEATYESGFVIDKFPISRPNLTFSTLTVSNMSPEDSSIYLCSVGRMNTEAFFGQGTRLTVV.

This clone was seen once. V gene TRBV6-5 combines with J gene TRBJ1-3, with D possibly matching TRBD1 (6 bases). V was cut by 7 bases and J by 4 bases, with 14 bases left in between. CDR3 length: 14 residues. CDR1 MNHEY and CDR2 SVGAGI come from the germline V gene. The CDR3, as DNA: TGTGCCAGCACCCGGGGGGGCTCCGGAAACACCATATATTTT. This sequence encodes CASTRGGSGNTIYF.

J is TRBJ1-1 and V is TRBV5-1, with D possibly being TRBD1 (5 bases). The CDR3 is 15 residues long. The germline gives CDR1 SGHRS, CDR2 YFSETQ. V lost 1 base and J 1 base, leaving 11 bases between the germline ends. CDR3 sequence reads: CASSLLGRANTEAFF. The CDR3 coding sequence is TGCGCCAGCAGCTTGCTCGGCAGGGCGAACACTGAAGCTTTCTTT.

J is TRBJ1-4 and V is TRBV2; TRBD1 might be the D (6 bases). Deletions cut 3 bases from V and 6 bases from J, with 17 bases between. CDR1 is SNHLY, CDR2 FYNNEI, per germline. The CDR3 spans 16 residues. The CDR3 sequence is CASSDMTGRMDEKLFF. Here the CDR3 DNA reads TGTGCCAGCAGTGATATGACAGGCCGCATGGATGAAAAACTGTTTTTT.

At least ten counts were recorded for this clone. The CDR3: CATRSLLEQYF. DNA for the CDR3: TGTGCCACCAGGAGCTTGCTCGAGCAGTACTTC. V gene TRBV6-5 combines with J gene TRBJ2-7, with D unclear. The CDR3 is made up of 11 amino acids. Germline V lookup: CDR1 MNHEY, CDR2 SVGAGI. V lost 10 bases and J 6 bases, leaving 13 bases between the germline ends.